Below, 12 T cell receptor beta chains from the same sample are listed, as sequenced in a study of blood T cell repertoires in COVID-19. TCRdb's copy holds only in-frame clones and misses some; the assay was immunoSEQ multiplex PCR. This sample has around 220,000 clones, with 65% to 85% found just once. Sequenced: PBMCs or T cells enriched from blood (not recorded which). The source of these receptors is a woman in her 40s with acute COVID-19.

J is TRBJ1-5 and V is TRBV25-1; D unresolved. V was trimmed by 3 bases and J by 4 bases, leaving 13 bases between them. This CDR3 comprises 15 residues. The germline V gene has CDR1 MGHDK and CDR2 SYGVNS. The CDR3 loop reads CASSDSKGGNQPQHF. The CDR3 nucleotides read TGTGCCAGCAGTGATAGTAAGGGAGGGAATCAGCCCCAGCATTTT. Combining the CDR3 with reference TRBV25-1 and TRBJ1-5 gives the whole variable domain EADIYQTPRYLVIGTGKKITLECSQTMGHDKMYWYQQDPGMELHLIHYSYGVNSTEKGDLSSESTVSRIRTEHFPLTLESARPSHTSQYLCASSDSKGGNQPQHFGDGTRLSIL.

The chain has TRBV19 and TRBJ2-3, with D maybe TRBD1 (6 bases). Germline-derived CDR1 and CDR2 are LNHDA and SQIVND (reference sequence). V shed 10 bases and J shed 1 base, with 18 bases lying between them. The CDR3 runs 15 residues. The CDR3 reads CATQNRERGTDTQYF. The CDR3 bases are TGTGCCACACAGAACAGGGAGAGGGGCACAGATACGCAGTATTTT.

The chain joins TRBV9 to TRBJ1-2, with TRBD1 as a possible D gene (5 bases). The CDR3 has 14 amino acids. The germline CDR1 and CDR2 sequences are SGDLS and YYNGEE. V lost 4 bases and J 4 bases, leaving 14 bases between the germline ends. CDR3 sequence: CASSKGGVSYGYTF. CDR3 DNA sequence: TGTGCCAGCAGCAAAGGAGGGGTTAGCTATGGCTACACCTTC.

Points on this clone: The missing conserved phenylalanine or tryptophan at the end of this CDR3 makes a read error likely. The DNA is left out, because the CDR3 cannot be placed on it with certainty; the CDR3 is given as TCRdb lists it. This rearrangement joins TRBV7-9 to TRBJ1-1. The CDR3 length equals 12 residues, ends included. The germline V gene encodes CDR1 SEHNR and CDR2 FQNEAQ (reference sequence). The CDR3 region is CASSLGGRGDML.

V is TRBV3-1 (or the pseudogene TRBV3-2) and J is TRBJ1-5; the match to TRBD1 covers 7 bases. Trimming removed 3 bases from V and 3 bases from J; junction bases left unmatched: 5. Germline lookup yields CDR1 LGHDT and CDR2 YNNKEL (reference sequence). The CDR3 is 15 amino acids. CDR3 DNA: TGTGCCAGCAGCCATACCGGGACAGACAATCAGCCCCAGCATTTT. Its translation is CASSHTGTDNQPQHF.

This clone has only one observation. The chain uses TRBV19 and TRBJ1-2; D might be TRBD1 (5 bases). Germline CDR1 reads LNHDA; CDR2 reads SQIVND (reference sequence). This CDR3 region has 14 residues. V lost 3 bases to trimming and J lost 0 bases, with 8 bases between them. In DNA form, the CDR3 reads TGTGCCAGTAGTATGACAGCTACTAACTATGGCTACACCTTC. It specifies CASSMTATNYGYTF.

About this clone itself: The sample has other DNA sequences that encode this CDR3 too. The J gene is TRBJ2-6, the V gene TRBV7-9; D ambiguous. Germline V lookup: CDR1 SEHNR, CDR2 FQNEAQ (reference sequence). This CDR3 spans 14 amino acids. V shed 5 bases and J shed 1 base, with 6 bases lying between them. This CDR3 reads CASSRGSGANVLTF. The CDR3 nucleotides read TGTGCCAGCAGCCGAGGATCTGGGGCCAACGTCCTGACTTTC.

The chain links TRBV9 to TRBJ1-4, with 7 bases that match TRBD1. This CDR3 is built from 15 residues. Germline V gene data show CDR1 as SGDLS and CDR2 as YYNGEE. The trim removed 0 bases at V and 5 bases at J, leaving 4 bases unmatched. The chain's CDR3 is CASSVAGQPNEKLFF. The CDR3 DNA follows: TGTGCCAGCAGCGTAGCGGGACAGCCAAATGAAAAACTGTTTTTT.

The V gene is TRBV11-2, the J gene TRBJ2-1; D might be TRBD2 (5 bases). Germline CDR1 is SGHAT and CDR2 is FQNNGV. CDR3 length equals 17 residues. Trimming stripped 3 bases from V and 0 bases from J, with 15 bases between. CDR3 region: CASSFPAVESSYNEQFF. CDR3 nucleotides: TGTGCCAGCAGCTTCCCAGCGGTAGAAAGCTCCTACAATGAGCAGTTCTTC.

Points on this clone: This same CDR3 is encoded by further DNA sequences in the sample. The CDR3 protein is CASSLGGQGYEQYF. The CDR3 coding sequence is TGCGCCAGCAGCTTGGGCGGACAGGGTTACGAGCAGTACTTC. V is TRBV5-1 and J is TRBJ2-7; TRBD1 agrees at 8 bases. The ends lost 0 bases at V and 4 bases at J; junction bases unmatched: 3. Germline CDR1 is SGHRS and CDR2 is YFSETQ. The CDR3 is made up of 14 amino acids. Looking up the rest from reference TRBV5-1 and TRBJ2-7 gives the full variable domain: KAGVTQTPRYLIKTRGQQVTLSCSPISGHRSVSWYQQTPGQGLQFLFEYFSETQRNKGNFPGRFSGRQFSNSRSEMNVSTLELGDSALYLCASSLGGQGYEQYFGPGTRLTVT.

CDR3 amino acids: CASSLDLATDTQYF. In DNA form, the CDR3 reads TGTGCCAGCAGCTTAGACCTAGCGACAGATACGCAGTATTTT. The rearrangement links TRBV7-9 to TRBJ2-3, with a weak D call TRBD2 (6 bases). With 1 base removed from V and 3 bases from J, the gap between germline ends came to 8 bases. This CDR3 region has 14 residues. The V gene's germline CDR1 is SEHNR and CDR2 FQNEAQ (reference sequence).

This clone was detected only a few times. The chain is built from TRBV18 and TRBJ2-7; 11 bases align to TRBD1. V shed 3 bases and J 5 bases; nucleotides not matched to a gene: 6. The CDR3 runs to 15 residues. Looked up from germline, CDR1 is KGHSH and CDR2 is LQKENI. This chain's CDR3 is CASSPIGQGADEQYF. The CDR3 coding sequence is TGTGCCAGCTCACCCATCGGACAGGGGGCGGACGAGCAGTACTTC.